This TCR beta chain came from a study of cytomegalovirus exposure and HLA in healthy donors. Study background: Of the donors genotyped, several hundred in all, 75% to 85% fell in the Caucasian-associated ancestry cluster.

The V gene's germline CDR1 is LNHDA and CDR2 SQIVND (reference sequence). The V end was cut by 3 bases, the J end by 2 bases, with 13 bases between. The CDR3 extends over 15 amino acids. The PCR was carried out with 60 Vbeta primers and 13 Jbeta primers. The data were produced by immunoSEQ multiplex PCR, yet TCRdb's version contains in-frame clones alone and is incomplete. In the table there are approximately 210,000 clones, 87% of which are singletons. The TCR sequence derives from a man aged 30-40 years in good health and CMV-seronegative. Material for sequencing was PBMCs. J is TRBJ2-5 and V is TRBV19, with D possibly TRBD1 on 5 matching bases. The CDR3 DNA follows: TGTGCCAGTAGTATGCTCTCCAGGGATCAAGAGACCCAGTACTTC. Translation gives CASSMLSRDQETQYF.